This T cell receptor beta chain comes out of a study of T cells in Graves' hyperthyroidism and ophthalmopathy. The wider study: Before any treatment, at initial diagnosis, peripheral blood was collected. Points from the study as a whole: Patients with ophthalmopathy were separated from those with stable hyperthyroidism by a 13 V-J model. Ophthalmopathy was model-predicted a median roughly 6.3 months pre-onset. Blood samples included most of the expanded thyroid clonotypes exceeding 0.001.

With regard to this clonotype: Its target is unknown.

Amplified regions were TCR beta CDR3 sequences from RNA transcripts. TCR CDR3 regions were first amplified by RT-PCR with HTBI primers. TCRdb redid the calling of the multiplex PCR reads with MiXCR, one entry per CDR3 protein. The sample contains a few hundred thousand distinct CDR3 sequences, around 16% of which appear only once. The CDR3 extends over 11 amino acids. The V end was cut by 6 bases, the J end by 9 bases, with 12 bases between. Germline CDR1 and CDR2: SQVTM and ANQGSEA. The source of this sequence is a woman aged 40 to 50 with Graves' ophthalmopathy. The sequenced sample was blood. The V and J genes are TRBV29-1 and TRBJ2-1, with D maybe TRBD2 (6 bases). The CDR3 is CSVSRRGEQFF. CDR3 coding DNA: TGCAGCGTGTCCCGGCGGGGTGAGCAGTTCTTC.